A selection of T cell receptor beta chains follows, all from one sample in a study of T cells after yellow fever vaccination. TCRdb re-called the 5' RACE reads through MiXCR, storing one row per CDR3 protein. The sample lists hundreds of thousands of distinct CDR3 sequences, 9% to 15% seen once, with about 16% in the top ten. Sequencing used PBMCs, obtained on the day of the yellow fever booster vaccination. The receptors stem from a young man who received the YFV17D yellow fever vaccine. CDR3s leave out the opening cysteine and the closing phenylalanine or tryptophan.

v_call	cdr3_aa
TRBV29-1	SAKTGPGYEQY
TRBV29-1	SVVAGRYEQY
TRBV13	ASSLRTGRTEAF
TRBV20-1	SAQGTSGQQY
TRBV24-1	ATSDSGPAGRYEQY
TRBV5-4	ASGGSSGQLNEQF
TRBV7-7	ASSLMRGFYEQY
TRBV20-1	SAIPMAGNTDTQY
TRBV24-1	ATSMPGREGPTYNEQF
TRBV20-1	SATATGGLAGVGVTDTQY
TRBV5-1	ASSFSGGLNEKLF
TRBV5-1	ASSLSGTKITGELF
TRBV2	ATPGQPYNEQF
TRBV5-1	ASSLALVRAYNEQF
TRBV5-8	ASNRLAGETQY
TRBV10-3	AKPSGNHTGELF
TRBV30	AWRGHGEQF
TRBV19	ASKVSRSSNEQF
TRBV5-1	ASSSRTGSMNTEAF
TRBV12-3/TRBV12-4	ATTLAANEQF
TRBV12-3/TRBV12-4	ASSIQFPGELF
TRBV12-3/TRBV12-4	ASSLAGTSNTEAF
TRBV20-1	SARSSGTGRPYEQY
TRBV11-2	ASSTRGRDTEAF
TRBV4-3	ASSQVQLAAITRTDTQY
TRBV7-8	ASSYRRGGTQATDTQY
TRBV20-1	SARDPTSGFPGETQY
TRBV5-1	ASSTQTSGSTDTQY
TRBV27	ASSRSTGANVLT
TRBV7-2	ASSLVTSGRDTQY
TRBV5-1	ASEKELAGLDTQY
TRBV5-4	ASSYGDRGAETQY
TRBV7-8	ASSPALT
TRBV10-1	ASSESASETDTQY
TRBV6-1	ASSQTGSIKGETQY
TRBV5-6	ASSFLVDTQY
TRBV3-1	ASSQGDGRNEKLF
TRBV24-1	ATSDQPHLPLAGGPSSYNEQF
TRBV6-1	ANPNRAEGSYEQY
TRBV7-8	ASSRQGGTTTDTQY
TRBV7-2	ASSLDDRGAAF
TRBV20-1	SARDGEKGTGELF
TRBV7-9	ASSLELLGTVYNEQF
TRBV5-1	ASSFPANPRNNEQF
TRBV7-2	ASSLTHSPSYNEQF
TRBV3-1	ASSQDALRSGEQF